This T cell receptor (beta chain) was observed in a study of cytomegalovirus exposure and HLA in healthy donors. Study-wide results and limits: It was confirmed in vitro that a few of the CMV-associated chains were specific for CMV antigens. A later analysis reportedly found that, within productive TCRs, an Asian-associated ancestry cluster had fewer N-insertions than the mean observed across the roughly 700 donors.

The sample holds one count of this clone. Its antigen is currently unknown. Mismatch with germline at one junction end may stem from a read error. Other DNA sequences from this sample encode an identical CDR3 as well. Primers: 60 Vbeta forward and 13 Jbeta reverse. Original data processing: Approximately 87 million unique TCR beta chains, roughly 10 million shared, were counted in a later analysis. Generated by immunoSEQ multiplex PCR, the TCRdb table keeps only in-frame clones and is missing some. For V, J and clone size, that table is used; D and trimming come from the DNA. The sample yields roughly 140,000 clones, around three fifths seen once. Germline lookup yields CDR1 SGHVS and CDR2 FNYEAQ. The CDR3 totals 15 residues.

The sequencing sample was made of PBMCs. The source of this sequence is a woman in her 30s in good health and CMV-seropositive. V is TRBV7-6 and J is TRBJ1-1; possible D gene TRBD1, 6 bases. The CDR3: CATSVQGLRNTEAFF. DNA for the CDR3: TGTGCCACTTCCGTACAGGGATTAAGGAACACCGAAGCTTTCTTT.